This T cell receptor beta chain appears in the sequencing data of a study of control samples from healthy donors and cancer patients. V was pared by 5 bases and J by 8 bases, with 21 bases between. Germline V gene data show CDR1 as LGHNA and CDR2 as YNFKEQ. The CDR3 loop spans 16 amino acids. Here immunoSEQ multiplex PCR was the method, and the copy in TCRdb shows in-frame clones only, minus some. This table holds 70,000 or so clones, roughly 89% found once. The sequencing sample was made of PBMCs. This TCR was sampled from a man aged 55 to 70 with lung cancer. The chain couples TRBV4-2 to TRBJ1-4; the D gene is possibly TRBD1 (5 bases). The CDR3 protein is CASSKAGVEGGEKLFF. The CDR3 coding sequence is TGTGCCAGCAGCAAAGCGGGGGTCGAGGGTGGGGAAAAACTGTTTTTT.